Listed below are T cell receptor beta chains from one sample, sequenced in a study of human T cells and chemical hapten exposure. Each CDR3 protein is one row after TCRdb ran MiXCR on the RACE reads. This table holds 300,000 to 450,000 distinct CDR3 sequences, 5% to 6.5% found once. The starting material was whole blood, obtained in connection with sensitization to the hapten diphenylcyclopropenone (DPC). The receptors were sampled from a woman aged 45-65 years with alopecia areata. Some clones in this sample may be carry-over from other donors' samples. The CDR3 runs from the conserved cysteine through the conserved F or W. The order of the fields is J gene, V gene, CDR3 protein.

>TRBJ1-5|TRBV6-5
CASSPDWDSNQPQHF
>TRBJ2-1|TRBV5-1
CASSWGQTNYNEQFF
>TRBJ1-1|TRBV12-3/TRBV12-4
CASSSLTGPGSEAFF
>TRBJ2-3|TRBV2
CASSPTSGATDTQYF
>TRBJ2-3|TRBV19
CASSTGVTQYF
>TRBJ2-1|TRBV24-1
CATGDSHNEQFF
>TRBJ1-1|TRBV20-1
CSALSRGAGMNTEAFF
>TRBJ2-7|TRBV28
CASSLPGQPKQYF
>TRBJ2-1|TRBV11-2
CASSDDSYNEQFF
>TRBJ2-7|TRBV7-9
CASNGQGNEQYF
>TRBJ2-7|TRBV6-2/TRBV6-3
CASSYPTSEDYEQYF
>TRBJ1-1|TRBV6-2/TRBV6-3
CASSSKGENTEAFF
>TRBJ2-6|TRBV6-2/TRBV6-3
CASSYPGTAGANVLTF
>TRBJ2-3|TRBV20-1
CSARRGQIFTDTQYF
>TRBJ2-3|TRBV12-3/TRBV12-4
CASSKQGRDTQYF
>TRBJ2-7|TRBV27
CASSLTPRGREQYF
>TRBJ2-4|TRBV27
CASSLSFQTVLAKNIQYF
>TRBJ2-3|TRBV6-2/TRBV6-3
CASSSEREGWGTDTQYF
>TRBJ1-5|TRBV12-3/TRBV12-4
CASSFWGAINQPQHF
>TRBJ1-1|TRBV3-1
CASSRTLENTEAFF
>TRBJ2-1|TRBV20-1
CSARDLLEGWNEQFF
>TRBJ2-3|TRBV6-4
CASSPLAGSTDTQYF
>TRBJ2-3|TRBV2
CASGVSSADTQYF
>TRBJ1-1|TRBV10-1
CASSESGVSEAFF
>TRBJ1-1|TRBV29-1
CSVAPQSNTEAFF
>TRBJ1-1|TRBV6-5
CASSPGRHTEAFF
>TRBJ1-2|TRBV6-2/TRBV6-3
CATSPGEVYTF
>TRBJ2-7|TRBV29-1
CSVAGGKGDHEQYF
>TRBJ2-5|TRBV30
CAWRQLQETQYF
>TRBJ2-2|TRBV4-1
CASSHTSGVHTGELFF
>TRBJ1-6|TRBV6-6
CATGQGYNSPLHF
>TRBJ2-1|TRBV29-1
CSVTHNEQFF
>TRBJ2-7|TRBV20-1
CSASGAGYEQYF
>TRBJ2-6|TRBV20-1
CSAREGTGGTGANVLTF
>TRBJ2-1|TRBV30
CAWSKTGSGRTLDEQFF
>TRBJ2-7|TRBV7-6
CASSQGGLPYEQYF
>TRBJ1-1|TRBV7-3
CASSLNGVAAFF
>TRBJ1-5|TRBV6-1
CASSEAVTGAYNQPQHF
>TRBJ2-3|TRBV10-3
CAISESWAITDTQYF
>TRBJ2-3|TRBV6-5
CASSRDRLSTDTQYF